Given below is one T cell receptor beta chain in context. At one boundary the junction diverges from the germline segment, which might be a read error. Investigators took RNA and DNA out together from approximately 22-30 mg of unsorted bulk tissue. The patients presented with primary liver carcinoma, which was managed through surgical resection. The patients, who had chronic HBV infection, were treatment-naive (untreated). Sampling targeted five separate regions of each tumor, which included the tumor centre. Researchers generated TCR beta cDNA from approximately 0.55 ug of total RNA, relying on a constant-region primer. Each TCR beta library was derived from three nested multiplex PCR rounds that employed slightly modified ARM-PCR. The first two PCR rounds used TRBV1-TRBV30 forward primers with a C-beta reverse primer, around 10 cycles each. TCRdb itself ran the multiplex PCR reads through MiXCR, one entry per CDR3 protein. The data contain 20,000 to 25,000 distinct CDR3 sequences, around 79% of them singletons.

The CDR3 loop spans 17 amino acids. From germline, CDR1 is MNHNY and CDR2 SVGAGI (reference sequence). This sample was included in a study of tumor-infiltrating lymphocytes in primary liver carcinoma. About the research overall: Men and women, 30 to 69 years of age, made up the patients.

V is TRBV6-6 and J is TRBJ2-3, with D unresolved. Material: liver tumor tissue from sampling region 1. The subset here: tumor region T1, superior pole. This TCR derives from a woman aged 25 to 39 with primary liver carcinoma and hepatitis B virus infection. The CDR3 region is CASSYSFGSESTDRQYF. CDR3 in DNA: TGTGCCAGCAGTTACTCTTTTGGCAGCGAGTCCACAGATAGGCAGTACTTT.